This note documents a single T cell receptor (beta chain) sequence. Its antigen is undetermined. The source of the sample is a study of T cell responses to AZD1222 COVID-19 vaccine. Libraries were prepared by immunoSEQ multiplex PCR; TCRdb keeps only in-frame clonotypes and omits some of them. The table has under 200,000 clones, 92% seen once. Whole-study findings and limits: An increase in Spike-specific TCR breadth and depth was observed after two AZD1222 doses.

This CDR3 is 13 amino acids long. Trimming at V came to 3 bases and at J to 6 bases, leaving 8 bases not matched to a gene. The germline V gene has CDR1 GTSNPN and CDR2 SVGIG (reference sequence). This TCR came from an adult in good health. The chain is built from TRBV30 and TRBJ2-7, with 7 bases fitting TRBD2. This specimen was peripheral blood, taken on day 0 of MenACWY control vaccination. CDR3 amino acids: CAWRLGGSLEQYF. The CDR3 DNA follows: TGTGCCTGGAGGCTGGGAGGGTCCCTCGAGCAGTACTTC.